The 9 T cell receptor beta chains below were found in one sample sequenced in a study of blood T cell repertoires in COVID-19. Generated by immunoSEQ multiplex PCR, the TCRdb table keeps only in-frame clones and is missing some. Among tens of thousands of clones listed, approximately 79% were seen once. Input material: peripheral blood. Every receptor here comes from a human donor in a cohort sampled during active COVID-19.

This clone occurred a few times. The chain couples TRBV28 to TRBJ2-5; 9 bases are shared with TRBD1. The CDR3 is 14 residues long. Per germline, CDR1 MDHEN and CDR2 SYDVKM. With 4 bases clipped from V and 3 bases from J, the junction kept 3 bases outside the gene matches. CDR3 protein: CASSSRTGEETQYF. In DNA form, the CDR3 reads TGTGCCAGCAGTTCCCGGACAGGGGAAGAGACCCAGTACTTC.

This chain connects TRBV7-9 to TRBJ1-2, with TRBD1 identical over 7 bases. The CDR3 consists of 13 residues. The V gene's germline CDR1 is SEHNR and CDR2 FQNEAQ (reference sequence). Trimming at V came to 8 bases and at J to 2 bases, leaving 5 bases not matched to a gene. CDR3 sequence (DNA): TGTGCCAGCGTCCCAGGGGGAAACTATGGCTACACCTTC. This encodes CASVPGGNYGYTF.

The rearrangement uses TRBV11-2 and TRBJ2-1, with D perhaps TRBD1 (6 bases). V was trimmed by 7 bases and J by 4 bases, leaving 17 bases between them. The germline gives CDR1 SGHAT, CDR2 FQNNGV. The CDR3 consists of 15 residues. DNA for the CDR3: TGTGCCAGCACCACTGGGACAAACAAATACAATGAGCAGTTCTTC. This codes for CASTTGTNKYNEQFF.

The V gene is TRBV18, the J gene TRBJ1-1, with 7 bases lining up with TRBD1. This CDR3 is 14 amino acids long. Germline V gene lookup returns CDR1 KGHSH and CDR2 LQKENI. V lost 5 bases and J lost 4; bases outside the gene matches: 7. The CDR3 loop reads CASSNRQGGTEAFF. CDR3 coding DNA: TGTGCCAGCTCAAATAGACAGGGCGGCACTGAAGCTTTCTTT.

The chain couples TRBV10-3 to TRBJ1-1, with 11 positions matching TRBD1. Germline CDR1 reads ENHRY; CDR2 reads SYGVKD. CDR3 length equals 14 residues. The V and J ends lost 6 bases and 2 bases, in that order; junction bases with no gene match: 2. This CDR3 reads CAIRGTGGNTEAFF. The DNA for the CDR3 is TGTGCCATCAGGGGGACAGGGGGAAACACTGAAGCTTTCTTT.

The gene calls are TRBV18 and TRBJ1-3; 7 bases agree with TRBD1. The CDR3 has 16 residues. V shed 0 bases, J shed 6 bases, and the junction held 8 bases outside the gene matches. Germline CDR1 KGHSH, CDR2 LQKENI. CDR3 DNA sequence: TGTGCCAGCTCACCACCTGGGACAGCTTATGTAAACACCATATATTTT. This sequence encodes CASSPPGTAYVNTIYF. Full variable domain (missing parts from reference TRBV18 and TRBJ1-3): NAGVMQNPRHLVRRRGQEARLRCSPMKGHSHVYWYRQLPEEGLKFMVYLQKENIIDESGMPKERFSAEFPKEGPSILRIQQVVRGDSAAYFCASSPPGTAYVNTIYFGEGSWLTVV.

The chain has TRBV15 and TRBJ2-5; 10 positions match TRBD1. The CDR3 is made up of 15 amino acids. Per the germline V gene, CDR1 is LNHNV and CDR2 is YYDKDF (reference sequence). The V and J ends lost 1 base and 5 bases, in that order; junction bases with no gene match: 4. CDR3 nucleotide sequence: TGTGCCACCAGCAGAGGGGACAGGGGTATGGAGACCCAGTACTTC. Translation: CATSRGDRGMETQYF.

The chain carries TRBV18 and TRBJ1-4; no firm D call. Trimming pared 1 base from V and 2 bases from J, leaving 14 bases between. CDR1 and CDR2 (germline): KGHSH, LQKENI. This CDR3 spans 17 amino acids. CDR3 sequence: CASSPLDGRRTNEKLFF. As DNA, the CDR3 is TGTGCCAGCTCACCACTTGATGGAAGGAGGACTAATGAAAAACTGTTTTTT.

CDR3 in amino acids: CASSDALDRGRLYPQYF. CDR3 nucleotide sequence: TGTGCCAGCAGTGACGCATTGGACAGGGGGCGCTTATATCCGCAGTACTTC. This chain uses TRBV6-2 or TRBV6-3 with TRBJ2-7; 11 bases fit TRBD1. Germline trimming cut 5 bases from V and 9 bases from J; bases unmatched to any gene: 18. The germline CDR1 and CDR2 sequences are MNHEY and SVGEGT. The CDR3 runs 17 residues.